Sequencing of this TCR beta chain was carried out in a study of tissue T cells after allogeneic stem cell transplantation. Regarding the study as a whole: In patients and mice, blood and spleen missed much of tissue repertoire. Few T cell clones were shared across patients, but motif clusters showed tissue-specific shared signatures. Anatomically similar tissues had similar TCR repertoires within each patient.

CDR1 is SQVTM, CDR2 ANQGSEA, per germline. The CDR3 spans 15 residues. The protocol was immunoSEQ multiplex PCR, while the TCRdb copy is restricted to in-frame clones and leaves out a portion. This sample has more than 7,500 clones, with around 50% found just once. The sample holds one count of this clone. The antigen remains undetermined. Other DNA variants within this sample encode the same CDR3. The V call is TRBV29-1, the J call TRBJ1-2; tentatively, D is TRBD1 (6 bases). This TCR derives from a female donor over 55 with lung cancer. The starting material was tissue from the jejunum, obtained at autopsy. CDR3 amino acids: CRGGGAGPLFYGYTF. The CDR3 nucleotides read TGCCGCGGGGGGGGCGCGGGCCCCCTCTTCTATGGCTACACCTTC.